The present T cell receptor (beta chain) was sequenced within a study of blood T cell repertoires in COVID-19 (dated by TCRdb to the early 2020s). For the study in its entirety: Collaborator samples came from the United States, Italy and Spain and covered acute and convalescent phases of COVID-19. The material from the prospective study consisted of cDNA or gDNA derived from T cells, B-cell-depleted T cells, or PBMCs. Subjects who had been exposed to COVID-19, were actively infected with it, or had recovered from it provided the deeply sampled blood TCRbeta repertoires that made up the dataset. A freely available public database, intended as a resource for researchers studying the immune response to SARS-CoV-2, is where the repertoires were released. Samples were obtained from the ongoing ImmuneRACE study (first 160 participants) and from about 1,300 subjects provided by 6 global collaborators. The sample metadata nearly always contained a de-identified subject ID, COVID-19 status, age in years and sex. Where HLA class I and class II types were available, the types were taken from metadata supplied by the sample provider, not from assay-based typing.

Collaborating institutions collected whole blood in K2EDTA tubes following their own protocols. Collaborator samples were shipped for TCRbeta analysis as frozen whole blood, isolated PBMCs, or DNA extracted from either sample type. A remark on this clone: Its specific antigen is unknown. There are no base qualities to consult, and no much larger clone falls within one base.

The immunoSEQ Assay, a bias-controlled multiplex PCR, was used to amplify TCRbeta CDR3 regions from genomic DNA. The study's own analysis went as follows. The number of nucleated cells in each sample was estimated by amplification of reference gene primers within the assay. To quantify the absolute abundance of each unique TCRbeta CDR3 rearrangement, sequence reads were collapsed and filtered. For each sample, productive Simpson clonality was calculated as the square root of Simpson's diversity index across productive rearrangements. TCRdb mirrors the immuneACCESS table, restricted to in-frame sequences. Some clones are absent from its copies; in checked studies, under half trace to an unresolved V gene, and the reason for the others is unknown. From that table come the V and J calls and clone size; the DNA was used to work out D and trimming. This sample lists 200,000 to 300,000 clones; less than 90% were detected once. The ten largest clones capture approximately 2% of the sample.

The germline V gene specifies SGHAT as CDR1 and FQNNGV as CDR2. The germline ends are 13 bases apart after V is trimmed by 5 bases and J by 0 bases. The CDR3 sequence holds 16 residues, the cysteine and phenylalanine included. Just CDR3 DNA is preserved here, 48 bases in frame from base 1. The paper as a whole reports these results and caveats: Clinical and demographic metadata were provided uncurated, with the amount varying by source and participant.

The chain is encoded by TRBV11-2 joined to TRBJ1-4; TRBD1 could be the D gene, as 6 bases match. The receptor's source is a man aged 30 to 45 with active or convalescent COVID-19. Sequenced material: peripheral blood. The CDR3 region reads CASSRRGTPTNEKLFF. In nucleotides, the sequence is TGTGCCAGCAGCAGAAGAGGGACACCAACTAATGAAAAACTGTTTTTT.